This entry features one T cell receptor (beta chain) sequence. TCRdb's copy holds only in-frame clones and misses some; the assay was immunoSEQ multiplex PCR. The table lists about 270,000 clones, 85% to 90% of them singletons. This CDR3 contains 15 residues. The germline gives CDR1 SGHTA, CDR2 FQGNSA. The V and J ends lost 5 bases and 5 bases respectively, with 19 bases between them. The sample originates from a study of blood T cell repertoires in COVID-19. The chain recombines TRBV7-2 with TRBJ2-7; the D gene is possibly TRBD1 (6 bases). The sample consisted of PBMCs or T cells enriched from blood (not recorded which). The receptor comes from a woman aged 30 to 39 with acute COVID-19. The CDR3, as DNA: TGTGCCAGCAGCCTAACAGGGAACGGGCCCAACGAGCAGTACTTC. This encodes CASSLTGNGPNEQYF.